This T cell receptor (beta chain) comes out of a study of T cell repertoires in cytomegalovirus infection (dated by TCRdb to about 2019). Concerning the study at large: The peptide stimulations were aimed at well-studied HLA-B-restricted epitopes as well as recently identified HLA-C-restricted CMV epitopes, whose presentation resists viral immunomodulation. Because public TCR beta signatures pointed to carriage of CMV infection together with the matching HLA type, the HLA type of each donor mattered for the analysis.

Looking up the germline V gene yields CDR1 SGHVS and CDR2 FQNEAQ. The CDR3 has 15 amino acids, counting the end cysteine and phenylalanine. Only the CDR3 region is kept as DNA, spanning 45 bases read in frame from base 1. Between the V and J ends, shortened by 4 bases and 0 bases respectively, the junction contains 9 bases. The sample was run on an Illumina HiSeq 1500. TCRdb reworked the public reads: Q25 trimming with fastp, MiXCR clone assembly, productive beta chains retained. Rows with a matching CDR3 protein are joined into one entry that keeps the most common DNA and genes. The sample table records roughly 120,000 distinct CDR3 sequences; approximately 30% of these occur just once. Roughly three fifths of the sample is in the top ten clones. This specimen's treatment or condition label, interpreted: in vitro stimulation with specific CMV peptide epitopes to enrich CMV-specific T cells. Results and caveats for the whole study, not just this receptor: In the ex vivo response, HLA-C-restricted CMV-specific TCR beta clonotypes were dominant, and in two of eight donors the single most frequent clonotype came from this HLA-C-restricted group. In both this cohort and an independent approximately 370-donor cohort, the cumulative frequency of public TCR beta family members distinguished carriers of CMV infection plus the relevant HLA type.

In the case of this clonotype: This clone's antigen is unknown. One base away there is no much larger clone; base qualities are not given.

This specimen was CD8+ T cells from cultured PBMCs, taken from culture after CMV antigen stimulation. The clonotype comes from a human donor in good health (CMV status not recorded). Some clones in this sample may be carry-over from other donors' samples. The chain is assembled from TRBV7-8 and TRBJ1-4; the D gene cannot be named for sure. CDR3 reads: CASSSYTATNEKLFF. The nucleotides read TGTGCCAGCAGCTCCTACACAGCAACTAATGAAAAACTGTTTTTT.